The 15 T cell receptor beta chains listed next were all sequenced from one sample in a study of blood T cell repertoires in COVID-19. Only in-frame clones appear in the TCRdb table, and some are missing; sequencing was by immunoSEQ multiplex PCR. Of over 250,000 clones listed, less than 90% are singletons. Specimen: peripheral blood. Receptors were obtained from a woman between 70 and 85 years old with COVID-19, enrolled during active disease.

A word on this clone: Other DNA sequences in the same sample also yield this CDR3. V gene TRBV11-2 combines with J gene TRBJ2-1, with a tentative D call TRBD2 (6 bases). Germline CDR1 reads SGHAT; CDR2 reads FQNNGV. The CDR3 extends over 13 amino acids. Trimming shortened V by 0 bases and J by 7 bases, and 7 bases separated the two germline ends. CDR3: CASSLERGNEQFF. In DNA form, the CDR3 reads TGTGCCAGCAGCTTAGAACGGGGGAATGAGCAGTTCTTC.

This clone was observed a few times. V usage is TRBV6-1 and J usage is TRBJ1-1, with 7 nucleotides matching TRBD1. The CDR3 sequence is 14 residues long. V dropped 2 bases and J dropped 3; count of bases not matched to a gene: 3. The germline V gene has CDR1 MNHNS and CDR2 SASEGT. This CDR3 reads CASSEQGDYTEAFF. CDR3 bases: TGTGCCAGCAGTGAACAGGGGGACTACACTGAAGCTTTCTTT.

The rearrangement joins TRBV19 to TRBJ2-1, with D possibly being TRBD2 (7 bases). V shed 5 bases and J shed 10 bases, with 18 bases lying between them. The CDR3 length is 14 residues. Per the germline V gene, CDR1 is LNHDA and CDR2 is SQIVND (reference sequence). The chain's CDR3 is CASSFSQGGREQFF. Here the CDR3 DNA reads TGTGCCAGTAGTTTCTCACAGGGAGGGAGGGAGCAGTTCTTC.

Here the CDR3 reads CASASVANEQFF. CDR3 coding DNA: TGTGCCAGCGCAAGCGTTGCCAATGAGCAGTTCTTC. This chain links TRBV27 with TRBJ2-1; D is unresolved. The length of the CDR3 is 12 residues. The V and J ends lost 8 bases and 6 bases respectively, with 11 bases between them. Germline CDR1 and CDR2: MNHEY and SMNVEV (reference sequence).

CDR3 sequence: CASRPPGQNTGELFF. DNA for the CDR3: TGTGCCAGCCGACCCCCGGGACAGAACACCGGGGAGCTGTTTTTT. The chain is built from TRBV6-1 and TRBJ2-2, with a tentative D call TRBD1 (6 bases). Trimming removed 8 bases from V and 1 base from J, with 14 bases in between. Germline CDR1 MNHNS, CDR2 SASEGT. CDR3 length: 15 amino acids.

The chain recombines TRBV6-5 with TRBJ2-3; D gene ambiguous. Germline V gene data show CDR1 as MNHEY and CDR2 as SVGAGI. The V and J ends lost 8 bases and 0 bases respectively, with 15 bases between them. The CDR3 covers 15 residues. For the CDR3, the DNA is TGTGCCAGCGTTAGAGGATCACCCAGCACAGATACGCAGTATTTT. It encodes CASVRGSPSTDTQYF.

The CDR3 region has the DNA TGTGCCAGCAGCGGTCCCGGGACAGGGCCGGTCGCTGAAGCTTTCTTT. Translated, it gives CASSGPGTGPVAEAFF. The V gene is TRBV2, the J gene TRBJ1-1; 9 nucleotides match TRBD1. CDR1 SNHLY and CDR2 FYNNEI come from the germline V gene. J lost 6 bases, V lost 6 bases, and 14 bases had no gene match. The CDR3 is 16 amino acids.

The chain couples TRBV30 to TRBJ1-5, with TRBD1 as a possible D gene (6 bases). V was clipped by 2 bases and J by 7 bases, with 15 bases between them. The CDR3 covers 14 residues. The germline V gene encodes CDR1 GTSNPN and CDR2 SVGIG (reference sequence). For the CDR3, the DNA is TGTGCCTGGAGTCCTACACAACAGGGACAGCCCCAGCATTTT. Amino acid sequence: CAWSPTQQGQPQHF.

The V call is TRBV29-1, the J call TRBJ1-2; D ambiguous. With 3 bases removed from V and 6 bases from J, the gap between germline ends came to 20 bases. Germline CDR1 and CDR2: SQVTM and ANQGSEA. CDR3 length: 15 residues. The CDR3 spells CSVEGGITLADGYTF. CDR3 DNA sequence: TGCAGCGTTGAGGGAGGGATAACCCTTGCTGATGGCTACACCTTC.

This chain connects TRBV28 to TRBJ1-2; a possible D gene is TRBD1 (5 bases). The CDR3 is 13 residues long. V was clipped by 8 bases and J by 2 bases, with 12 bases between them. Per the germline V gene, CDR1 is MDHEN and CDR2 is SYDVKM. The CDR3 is CASGGGVNYGYTF. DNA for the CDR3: TGTGCCAGCGGGGGAGGGGTCAACTATGGCTACACCTTC.

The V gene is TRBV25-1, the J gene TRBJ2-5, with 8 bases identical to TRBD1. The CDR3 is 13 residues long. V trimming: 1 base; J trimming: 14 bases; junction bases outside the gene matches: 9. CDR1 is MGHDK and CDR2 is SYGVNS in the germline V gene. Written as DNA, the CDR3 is TGTGCCAGCAGTGAATCGACAGGGGAAACCGAATACTTC. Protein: CASSESTGETEYF.

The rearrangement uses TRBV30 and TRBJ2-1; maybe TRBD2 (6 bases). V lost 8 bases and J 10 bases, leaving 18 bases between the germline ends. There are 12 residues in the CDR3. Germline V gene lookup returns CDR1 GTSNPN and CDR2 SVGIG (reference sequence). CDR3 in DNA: TGTGCCACAACCGCGCTGGAGGGGGAGCAGTTCTTC. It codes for CATTALEGEQFF. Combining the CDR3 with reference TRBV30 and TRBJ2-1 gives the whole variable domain SQTIHQWPATLVQPVGSPLSLECTVEGTSNPNLYWYRQAAGRGLQLLFYSVGIGQISSEVPQNLSASRPQDRQFILSSKKLLLSDSGFYLCATTALEGEQFFGPGTRLTVL.

CDR3 amino acids: CATSEGREAFF. CDR3 DNA sequence: TGTGCCACCAGTGAAGGCAGGGAAGCTTTCTTT. V and J are TRBV24-1 and TRBJ1-1; no clear D gene. The CDR3 spans 11 residues. V was cut by 4 bases and J by 8 bases, with 7 bases left in between. CDR1 is KGHDR, CDR2 SFDVKD, per germline.

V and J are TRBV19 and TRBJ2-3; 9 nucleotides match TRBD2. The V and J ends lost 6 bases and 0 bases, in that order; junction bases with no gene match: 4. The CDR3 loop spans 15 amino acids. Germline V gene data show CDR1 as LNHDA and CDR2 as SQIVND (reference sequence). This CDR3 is CASRLAGFSTDTQYF. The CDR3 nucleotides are TGTGCCAGTAGGCTAGCGGGGTTTAGCACAGATACGCAGTATTTT.

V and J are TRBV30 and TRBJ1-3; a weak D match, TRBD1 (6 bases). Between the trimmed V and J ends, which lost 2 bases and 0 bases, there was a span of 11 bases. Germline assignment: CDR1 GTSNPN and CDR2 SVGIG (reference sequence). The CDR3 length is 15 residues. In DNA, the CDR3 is TGTGCCTGGAGTATGGACAGTTACTCTGGAAACACCATATATTTT. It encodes CAWSMDSYSGNTIYF. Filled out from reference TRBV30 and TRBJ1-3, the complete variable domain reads SQTIHQWPATLVQPVGSPLSLECTVEGTSNPNLYWYRQAAGRGLQLLFYSVGIGQISSEVPQNLSASRPQDRQFILSSKKLLLSDSGFYLCAWSMDSYSGNTIYFGEGSWLTVV.